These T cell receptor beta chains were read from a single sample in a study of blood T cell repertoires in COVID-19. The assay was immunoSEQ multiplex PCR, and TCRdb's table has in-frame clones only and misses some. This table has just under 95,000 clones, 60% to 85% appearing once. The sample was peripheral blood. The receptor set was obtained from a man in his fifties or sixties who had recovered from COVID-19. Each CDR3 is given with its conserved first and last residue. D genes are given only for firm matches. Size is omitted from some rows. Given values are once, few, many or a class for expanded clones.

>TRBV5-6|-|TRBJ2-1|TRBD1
TGTGCCAGCAGCCAAAAACAGGGGCGCCAATTCTTC
CASSQKQGRQFF
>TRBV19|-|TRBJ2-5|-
TGTGCCAGTAGTATAGATAGAGAGACCCAGTACTTC
CASSIDRETQYF
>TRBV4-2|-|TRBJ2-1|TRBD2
TGTGCCAGCAGCCAAGATCTAGCGGGGGATTACAATGAGCAGTTCTTC
CASSQDLAGDYNEQFF
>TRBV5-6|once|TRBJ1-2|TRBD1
TGTGCCAGCAGACTGGGACAGGGGGCCCATGGCTACACCTTC
CASRLGQGAHGYTF
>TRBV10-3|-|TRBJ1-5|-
TGTGCCATCAGTGAGTCGGACTTTTATAGCAATCAGCCCCAGCATTTT
CAISESDFYSNQPQHF
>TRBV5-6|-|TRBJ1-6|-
TGTGCCAGCAGCTTGGCCTCCAGTTCACCCCTCCACTTT
CASSLASSSPLHF
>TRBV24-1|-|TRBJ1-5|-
TGTGCCACCAGTGGGGGGGGGAAGTTTCAGCCCCAGCATTTT
CATSGGGKFQPQHF
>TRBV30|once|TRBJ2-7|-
TGTGCCTGGAGGGCAGGTAGGGGCGAGCAGTACTTC
CAWRAGRGEQYF
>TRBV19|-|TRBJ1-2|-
TGTGCCAGTAGCGCATTAGGGGGTCAGTATATCTATGGCTACACCTTC
CASSALGGQYIYGYTF
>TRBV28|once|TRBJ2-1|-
TGTGCCAGCAGCCCCGGGAGCTGGGAGCAGTTCTTC
CASSPGSWEQFF
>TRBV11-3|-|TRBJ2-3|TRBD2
TGTGCCAGCAGCTCGGATAGCCTAGGACTAGCGGGAACAGATACGCAGTATTTT
CASSSDSLGLAGTDTQYF
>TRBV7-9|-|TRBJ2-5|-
TGTGCCAGCAGCCTATCCAGGGTAGAGACCCAGTACTTC
CASSLSRVETQYF
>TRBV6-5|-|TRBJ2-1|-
TGTGCCAGCACAGGGCGGTACAATGAGCAGTTCTTC
CASTGRYNEQFF
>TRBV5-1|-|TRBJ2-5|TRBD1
TGCGCCAGCAGCTCGGACAGGGGAAATTCAGAGACCCAGTACTTC
CASSSDRGNSETQYF
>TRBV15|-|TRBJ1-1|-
TGTGCCACCAGCAGAGCTAGTAGCACTGAAGCTTTCTTT
CATSRASSTEAFF
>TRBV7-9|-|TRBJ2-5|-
TGTGCCAGCAGCCAGACTAGTAGGGAGACCCAGTACTTC
CASSQTSRETQYF
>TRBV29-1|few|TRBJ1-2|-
TGCAGCGTTGGACTAGGGACTAACTATGGCTACACCTTC
CSVGLGTNYGYTF
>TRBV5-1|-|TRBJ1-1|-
TGCGCCAGCAGCCAAACTACGGAGCTGAACACTGAAGCTTTCTTT
CASSQTTELNTEAFF
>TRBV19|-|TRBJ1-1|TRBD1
TGTGCCAGTAGTCTAACCGGGACAGGAATTTTTGAAGCTTTCTTT
CASSLTGTGIFEAFF
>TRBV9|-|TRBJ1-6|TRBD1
TGTGCCAGTAGACAGGGGAGCTCCTATAATTCACCCCTCCACTTT
CASRQGSSYNSPLHF
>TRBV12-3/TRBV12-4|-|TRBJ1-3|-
TGTGCCAGCGGGGGGGGTGGTGGAAACACCATATATTTT
CASGGGGGNTIYF
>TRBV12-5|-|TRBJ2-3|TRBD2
TGTGCTAGTGGAAAAGGGACTAGCGGGGGGGATACGCAGTATTTT
CASGKGTSGGDTQYF
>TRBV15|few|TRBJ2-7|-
TGTGCCACCAGCAGAGGACAGATAAACTACGAGCAGTACTTC
CATSRGQINYEQYF
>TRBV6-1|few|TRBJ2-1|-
TGTGCCAGCAGTGAAGAGAGGGAAGGAAGGCAGTTCTTC
CASSEEREGRQFF
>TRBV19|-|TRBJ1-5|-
TGTGCCAGTAGTGCACAGGGAGGGGAACAGCCCCAGCATTTT
CASSAQGGEQPQHF
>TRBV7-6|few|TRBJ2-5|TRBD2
TGTGCCAGCAGCTTTAGTGGGGGTAGCGGGGGGCAAGAGACCCAGTACTTC
CASSFSGGSGGQETQYF
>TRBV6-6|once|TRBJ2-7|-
TGTGCCAGCAGAAGACAGGAAAACTACGAGCAGTACTTC
CASRRQENYEQYF
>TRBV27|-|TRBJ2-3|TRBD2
TGTGCCAGCAGTTCTTTGGCGGGAGTGGGAAGGGGAGCAGATACGCAGTATTTT
CASSSLAGVGRGADTQYF
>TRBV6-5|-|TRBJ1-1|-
TGTGCCAGCAGGGAGGAGGGTGAAGCTTTCTTT
CASREEGEAFF
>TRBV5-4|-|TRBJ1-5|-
TGTGCCAGCAGCTTGGGCGGTCGCGTCGGTCAGCCCCAGCATTTT
CASSLGGRVGQPQHF
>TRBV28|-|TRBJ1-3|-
TGTGCCAGCAGTTTATATATGAGCTCTGGAAACACCATATATTTT
CASSLYMSSGNTIYF
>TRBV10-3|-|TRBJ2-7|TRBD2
TGTGCCATCAGTGGGACTAGCGGGAGGGGTGAGCAGTACTTC
CAISGTSGRGEQYF
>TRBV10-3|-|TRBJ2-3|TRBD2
TGTGCCATCAGTGAGGGGACTAGCGGGAGTTCAGATACGCAGTATTTT
CAISEGTSGSSDTQYF
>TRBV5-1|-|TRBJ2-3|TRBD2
TGCGCCAGCAGCTTGGAACTAGCGGCCACAGATACGCAGTATTTT
CASSLELAATDTQYF
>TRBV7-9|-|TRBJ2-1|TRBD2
TGTGCCAGCAGCCCGGGGACTAGCGGGATTCGGCGCAATGAGCAGTTCTTC
CASSPGTSGIRRNEQFF
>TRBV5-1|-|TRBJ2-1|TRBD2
TGCGCCAGCAGCGGGGGGGGAACCTACAATGAGCAGTTCTTC
CASSGGGTYNEQFF
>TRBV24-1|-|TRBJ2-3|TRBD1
TGTGCCACCAGTGATCCCCATCAACCTAAGACAGGGGGCGCGGGGACAGATACGCAGTATTTT
CATSDPHQPKTGGAGTDTQYF
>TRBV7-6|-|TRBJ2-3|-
TGTGCCAGCAGCTTAGGCGGAAGAGGCGCAGATACGCAGTATTTT
CASSLGGRGADTQYF
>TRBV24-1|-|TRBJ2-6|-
TGTGCCACCATGAATTCGGGGGCTGGGGCCAACGTCCTGACTTTC
CATMNSGAGANVLTF
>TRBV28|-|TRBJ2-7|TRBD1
TGTGCCAGCAGTTCTTACAGGGGGAGGTACGAGCAGTACTTC
CASSSYRGRYEQYF
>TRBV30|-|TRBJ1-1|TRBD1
TGTGCCTGGTTATACGCAGGGGGGTGGGGCACTGAAGCTTTCTTT
CAWLYAGGWGTEAFF
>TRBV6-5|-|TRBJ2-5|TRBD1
TGTGCCAGCAGTCGGGACAGGTGGGAGACCCAGTACTTC
CASSRDRWETQYF
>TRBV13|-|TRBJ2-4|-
TGTGCCAGCAGCTTGGGCAGGGGTAAGGGGAACATTCAGTACTTC
CASSLGRGKGNIQYF
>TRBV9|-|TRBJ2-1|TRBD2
TGTGCCAGCAGCGTAGGTGCGGGGGGATACAATGAGCAGTTCTTC
CASSVGAGGYNEQFF
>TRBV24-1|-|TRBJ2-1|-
TGTGCCACCAGTGATGAGACAGGAGCCTCCCTCGATGAGCAGTTCTTC
CATSDETGASLDEQFF
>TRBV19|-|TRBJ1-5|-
TGTGCCAGTAGTCCCCAGTCCCTTCGGGGGAATCAGCCCCAGCATTTT
CASSPQSLRGNQPQHF
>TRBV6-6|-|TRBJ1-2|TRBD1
TGTGCCAGCACCGACAGGGGACCTAACTATGGCTACACCTTC
CASTDRGPNYGYTF
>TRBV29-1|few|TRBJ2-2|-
TGCAGCGTCCAGACAGACCTCAACACCGGGGAGCTGTTTTTT
CSVQTDLNTGELFF
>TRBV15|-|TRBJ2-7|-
TGTGCCACCAGCAGTACTAGGAGGACCTACGAGCAGTACTTC
CATSSTRRTYEQYF
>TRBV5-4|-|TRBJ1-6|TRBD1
TGTGCCAGCAGCCTTCGACAGGGGGTCAATTCACCCCTCCACTTT
CASSLRQGVNSPLHF
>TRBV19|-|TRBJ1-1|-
TGTGCCAGTACCTCAGGGTATTGGGCTGAAGCTTTCTTT
CASTSGYWAEAFF
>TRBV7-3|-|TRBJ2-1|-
TGTGCCAGCAGCTTAGGGGCGGAACCTTACAATGAGCAGTTCTTC
CASSLGAEPYNEQFF
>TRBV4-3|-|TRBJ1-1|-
TGCGCCAGCAGCCTAGAACAGGGACGCACTGAAGCTTTCTTT
CASSLEQGRTEAFF
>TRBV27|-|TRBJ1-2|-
TGTGCCAGCAGTTTGGAGGGATTTGAAGGCTACACCTTC
CASSLEGFEGYTF
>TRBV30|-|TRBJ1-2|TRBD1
TGTGCCTGGGCAGTCTCCGGGACAGCTCCGGGCTACACCTTC
CAWAVSGTAPGYTF
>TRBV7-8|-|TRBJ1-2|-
TGTGCCAGCAGCCCCGGGAGCTATGGCTACACCTTC
CASSPGSYGYTF
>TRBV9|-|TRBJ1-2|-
TGTGCCAGCAGCACCCGACAGGTCTCATACTATGGCTACACCTTC
CASSTRQVSYYGYTF